One and the same sample provided the 30 T cell receptor beta chains below, sequenced in a study of T-cell reconstitution after alpha-beta-depleted transplantation in children. Preparation of the TCRbeta library used unique molecular identifiers. TCRdb passed the PCR reads through MiXCR, listing each CDR3 protein once. The repertoire includes nearly 550,000 distinct CDR3 sequences, about a sixth of them detected once, and 3.3% sits in the top ten. Sequenced material: PBMCs from the stem cell graft donor, taken from the stem cell graft. Receptors originate from a human donor who donated a stem cell graft to a child with acute lymphoblastic leukemia.

This clonotype was counted a single time. V usage is TRBV27 and J usage is TRBJ2-1; possibly TRBD1 or TRBD2 for D (6 bases each). The CDR3 extends over 15 amino acids. Germline loops: CDR1 MNHEY, CDR2 SMNVEV (reference sequence). V was pared by 3 bases and J by 3 bases, with 12 bases between. The CDR3 nucleotides are TGTGCCAGCAGTTTGGGGGGCGGCCACTACAATGAGCAGTTCTTC. It encodes CASSLGGGHYNEQFF.

V is TRBV12-3 or TRBV12-4 and J is TRBJ1-2; a possible D gene is TRBD1 (5 bases). The CDR3 is 19 amino acids. The ends were cut back, 11 bases at V and 7 bases at J, with 38 bases in the middle. CDR3 sequence: CAFCPEGMGITGLRRGYTF. CDR3 bases: TGTGCCTTCTGTCCCGAGGGAATGGGCATAACAGGATTGCGTCGTGGCTACACCTTC.

This clonotype was found a few times. CDR3 residues: CASSARTRTGELFF. The CDR3, as DNA: TGTGCCAGCAGCGCCCGGACTAGAACTGGGGAGCTGTTTTTT. The rearrangement uses TRBV12-3 or TRBV12-4 and TRBJ2-2, with 7 bases lining up with TRBD2. With 6 bases clipped from V and 8 bases from J, the junction kept 9 bases outside the gene matches. CDR3 size: 14 residues.

There are a few counts of this clonotype. The chain uses TRBV20-1 and TRBJ1-4, with unresolved D. Germline lookup yields CDR1 DFQATT and CDR2 SNEGSKA (reference sequence). The CDR3 contains 15 residues. V shed 0 bases and J shed 0 bases, with 8 bases lying between them. This chain's CDR3 is CSARDPGPTNEKLFF. The CDR3, as DNA: TGCAGTGCTAGAGACCCGGGCCCAACTAATGAAAAACTGTTTTTT.

The V call is TRBV11-2, the J call TRBJ2-3; D uncertain. V was trimmed by 3 bases and J by 8 bases, leaving 6 bases between them. CDR3 size: 11 residues. The germline V gene encodes CDR1 SGHAT and CDR2 FQNNGV. The CDR3 sequence: CASSLMGTQYF. The DNA of the CDR3 is TGTGCCAGCAGCTTGATGGGTACGCAGTATTTT.

This clonotype was seen only a few times. The V and J genes are TRBV9 and TRBJ1-2, with TRBD1 matching over 10 bases. From germline, CDR1 is SGDLS and CDR2 YYNGEE. The J segment lost 8 bases and the V segment lost 4 bases, leaving 11 bases of the junction unmatched. The CDR3 spans 15 residues. CDR3: CASSSPGTGAEGYTF. The CDR3 DNA reads as TGTGCCAGCAGCTCACCCGGGACAGGGGCGGAAGGCTACACCTTC.

There are a few counts of this clonotype. The rearrangement links TRBV4-1 to TRBJ2-1; a possible D gene is TRBD2 (6 bases). This CDR3 is 14 amino acids long. Germline lookup yields CDR1 MGHRA and CDR2 YSYEKL. V gave up 4 bases and J gave up 7 bases, with 14 bases separating them. The CDR3 DNA is TGCGCCAGCAGCCCCCCCGTCGGAGGGAATGAGCAGTTCTTC. Translating it yields CASSPPVGGNEQFF.

This clonotype was counted a few times. The gene calls are TRBV2 and TRBJ2-1; 9 bases are a match to TRBD2. Germline V gene lookup returns CDR1 SNHLY and CDR2 FYNNEI. V was pared by 2 bases and J by 8 bases, with 7 bases of the junction left unmatched. The CDR3 totals 15 residues. As DNA, the CDR3 is TGTGCCAGCAGTGAAAGGGGGACTAGCAGTGATGAGCAGTTCTTC. This translates into CASSERGTSSDEQFF.

The chain couples TRBV5-1 to TRBJ2-3, with D possibly TRBD2 on 6 matching bases. Trimming took off 3 bases at V and 0 bases at J, with 14 bases between the two ends. CDR1 and CDR2 (germline): SGHRS, YFSETQ. CDR3 length: 16 residues. This CDR3 reads CASSWTGGTSTDTQYF. DNA of the CDR3: TGCGCCAGCAGCTGGACCGGGGGAACAAGCACAGATACGCAGTATTTT.

V is TRBV12-3 or TRBV12-4 and J is TRBJ2-7, with D hard to call. Trimming took 2 bases from V and 0 from J, leaving 11 bases between them. The CDR3 runs to 15 residues. The chain's CDR3 is CASSLRAVRSYEQYF. CDR3 DNA sequence: TGTGCCAGCAGTTTAAGGGCGGTTCGCTCCTACGAGCAGTACTTC.

This chain uses TRBV4-1 with TRBJ2-7, with D perhaps TRBD1 (5 bases). CDR3 length equals 13 residues. Germline V CDR1 and CDR2: MGHRA, YSYEKL. V was trimmed by 1 base and J by 3 bases, leaving 7 bases between them. In DNA, the CDR3 is TGCGCCAGCAGCCAAGCACAGGACTACGAGCAGTACTTC. It codes for CASSQAQDYEQYF.

This clonotype was detected a few times. The CDR3 nucleotides are TGCGCCAGCAGCCAGGGGCGGTGGGGCGTCTACGAGCAGTACTTC. Protein product: CASSQGRWGVYEQYF. The gene calls are TRBV4-1 and TRBJ2-7; perhaps TRBD1 as D (5 bases). This CDR3 is 15 amino acids long. Per germline, CDR1 MGHRA and CDR2 YSYEKL. The germline V and J ends were trimmed by 3 bases and 3 bases, with 15 bases remaining between them.

This clonotype was recorded a few times. The chain is built from TRBV29-1 and TRBJ2-7, with D hard to call. The CDR3 runs 13 residues. CDR1 SQVTM and CDR2 ANQGSEA come from the germline V gene. Trimming stripped 4 bases from V and 0 bases from J, with 10 bases between. CDR3 protein: CSVAPGGSYEQYF. The CDR3 DNA reads as TGCAGCGTTGCTCCGGGCGGCTCCTACGAGCAGTACTTC.

Many counts were recorded for this clonotype. The chain employs TRBV5-5 and TRBJ2-1, with 10 bases fitting TRBD2. The CDR3 spans 14 residues. V gave up 1 base and J gave up 12 bases; unmatched junction bases: 7. Germline CDR1 is SGHKS and CDR2 is YYEKEE (reference sequence). The CDR3 protein is CASSLTSGKAGQFF. The CDR3 region has the DNA TGTGCCAGCAGCTTGACTAGCGGGAAGGCGGGGCAGTTCTTC.

This clonotype was seen only a few times. The rearrangement joins TRBV9 to TRBJ2-2; D ambiguous. The germline V gene has CDR1 SGDLS and CDR2 YYNGEE. V was shortened by 1 base and J by 0 bases, with 10 bases between the two germline ends. The CDR3 spans 16 residues. CDR3 sequence reads: CASSVSWGTNTGELFF. The CDR3 nucleotides are TGTGCCAGCAGCGTAAGCTGGGGTACGAACACCGGGGAGCTGTTTTTT.

The chain combines TRBV29-1 with TRBJ1-1; D remains ambiguous. V was shortened by 6 bases and J by 1 base, with 6 bases between the two germline ends. There are 11 residues in the CDR3. Looked up from germline, CDR1 is SQVTM and CDR2 is ANQGSEA. CDR3 amino acids: CSVHSNTEAFF. The CDR3 nucleotides read TGCAGCGTCCATTCGAACACTGAAGCTTTCTTT. Full variable domain (missing parts from reference TRBV29-1 and TRBJ1-1): SAVISQKPSRDICQRGTSLTIQCQVDSQVTMMFWYRQQPGQSLTLIATANQGSEATYESGFVIDKFPISRPNLTFSTLTVSNMSPEDSSIYLCSVHSNTEAFFGQGTRLTVV.

This clonotype showed up just a few times. The V gene is TRBV20-1, the J gene TRBJ2-7; 14 positions agree with TRBD2. The V gene end was trimmed by 3 bases and the J gene end by 2 bases; junction bases not matched to a gene: 12. Germline CDR1 and CDR2: DFQATT and SNEGSKA (reference sequence). The CDR3 totals 18 residues. CDR3 nucleotide sequence: TGCAGTGCTAGTACCGGGACTAGCGGGGGTCTAACCCCCTACGAGCAGTACTTC. Its translation: CSASTGTSGGLTPYEQYF.

The chain links TRBV20-1 to TRBJ1-6; 8 nucleotides match TRBD1. The CDR3 covers 14 residues. The V segment lost 5 bases and the J segment 10 bases; nucleotides outside the gene matches: 10. The germline V gene encodes CDR1 DFQATT and CDR2 SNEGSKA (reference sequence). CDR3 bases: TGCAGTGCTCCAGGACAGGGCTGGGGGTCACCCCTCCACTTT. Residues: CSAPGQGWGSPLHF.

This clonotype was detected a few times. The chain couples TRBV21-1 to TRBJ2-1; the table's D call of TRBD1 was not tested on the DNA. TRBV21-1 is classified as a pseudogene. This CDR3 region has 22 residues. The CDR3 sequence is CASSKFRDARVVRGSLYNEQFF. The CDR3 DNA follows: TGTGCCAGCAGCAAATTTAGGGATGCCCGGGTGGTTCGAGGGAGCCTTTACAATGAGCAGTTCTTC.

This chain joins TRBV20-1 and TRBJ1-1; the D gene is possibly TRBD1 (6 bases). Per germline, CDR1 DFQATT and CDR2 SNEGSKA (reference sequence). CDR3 length equals 13 residues. V was cut by 3 bases and J by 0 bases, with 8 bases left in between. The CDR3 DNA reads TGCAGTGCTAGGGGACACCTGAACACTGAAGCTTTCTTT. This translates into CSARGHLNTEAFF.

This chain uses TRBV5-1 with TRBJ1-3; TRBD1 matches 7 bases. The CDR3 totals 17 residues. Germline V gene data show CDR1 as SGHRS and CDR2 as YFSETQ. V shed 4 bases, J shed 0 bases, and the junction held 10 bases outside the gene matches. In nucleotides, the CDR3 is TGCGCCAGCAGCGGGGAACAGGGGCACCGCTCTGGAAACACCATATATTTT. It codes for CASSGEQGHRSGNTIYF.

V gene TRBV24-1 combines with J gene TRBJ2-1, with D possibly matching TRBD2 (5 bases). The V and J ends lost 4 bases and 7 bases respectively, with 13 bases between them. CDR3 size: 14 residues. CDR1 KGHDR and CDR2 SFDVKD come from the germline V gene. Here the CDR3 DNA reads TGTGCCACCAGTGACCCGAGAAGGAGGAATGAGCAGTTCTTC. Translation gives CATSDPRRRNEQFF.

This clonotype was seen a few times. The J gene is TRBJ1-1, the V gene TRBV19; TRBD1 might be the D (6 bases). In germline, CDR1 is LNHDA, CDR2 SQIVND (reference sequence). V was pared by 3 bases and J by 6 bases, with 17 bases between. This CDR3 comprises 15 residues. The CDR3 region is CASSIRGRDKSEAFF. In DNA form, the CDR3 reads TGTGCCAGTAGTATTAGGGGCAGGGACAAGTCTGAAGCTTTCTTT.

V and J are TRBV30 and TRBJ2-1; 10 bases are shared with TRBD2. The germline gives CDR1 GTSNPN, CDR2 SVGIG (reference sequence). Unmatched junction bases numbered 4, after V lost 1 base and J lost 4 bases. CDR3 length: 15 amino acids. CDR3 nucleotide sequence: TGTGCCTGGAGTGGGGGACTAGCGCCTTACAATGAGCAGTTCTTC. This gives the protein CAWSGGLAPYNEQFF.

This clonotype occurred a few times. This rearrangement joins TRBV12-3 or TRBV12-4 to TRBJ1-2; D might be TRBD1 (5 bases). V lost 4 bases to trimming and J lost 7 bases, with 10 bases between them. This CDR3 has 12 residues. The CDR3 spells CASSSTRVGYTF. In DNA form, the CDR3 reads TGTGCCAGCAGTTCAACCAGGGTTGGCTACACCTTC.

This clonotype was counted only a few times. One end of the junction is discordant with germline, which a read error may explain. The J gene is TRBJ2-6, the V gene TRBV12-3 or TRBV12-4; D may be TRBD1 (5 bases). CDR3 length: 16 residues. CDR3 DNA sequence: TGTGCCAGCAGCCTAAACGGGTTGACTGGGGCCAACGGCCTGACTTTC. This gives the protein CASSLNGLTGANGLTF.

In nucleotides, the CDR3 is TGCGCCAGCAGTGATTCAGCTCGGTTCCAGTACTTC. As protein: CASSDSARFQYF. The chain carries TRBV10-1 and TRBJ2-7, with D uncertain. V dropped 3 bases and J dropped 10 bases, with 13 bases sitting between them. The CDR3 is made up of 12 amino acids. CDR1 WNHNN and CDR2 SYGVQD come from the germline V gene (reference sequence).

This clonotype was seen at least ten times. The chain carries TRBV12-3 or TRBV12-4 and TRBJ1-4; D gene ambiguous. The length of the CDR3 is 13 residues. The V gene lost 5 bases and the J gene lost 4 bases, with 8 bases spanning the gap. CDR3 region: CASSGRVNEKLFF. In nucleotides, the CDR3 is TGTGCCAGCAGTGGCAGAGTTAATGAAAAACTGTTTTTT.

This clonotype was seen a few times. CDR3 DNA: TGTGCCACCAGCAGACTGGGACAGGGTTTTGAAGGCTACACCTTC. It yields the protein CATSRLGQGFEGYTF. The rearrangement links TRBV15 to TRBJ1-2; TRBD1 agrees at 9 bases. The CDR3 sequence is 15 residues long. Germline V lookup: CDR1 LNHNV, CDR2 YYDKDF (reference sequence). With V trimmed by 2 bases and J by 8 bases, 9 bases remained unmatched.

Ten or more counts support this clonotype. The chain has TRBV20-1 and TRBJ2-7; D is perhaps TRBD1 or TRBD2 (5 bases each). The CDR3 runs to 12 residues. With 6 bases removed from V and 2 bases from J, the gap between germline ends came to 11 bases. CDR1 is DFQATT, CDR2 SNEGSKA, per germline (reference sequence). CDR3 nucleotides: TGCAGTGCCCCGGGACGCCCCTACGAGCAGTACTTC. Protein sequence: CSAPGRPYEQYF.